This TCR beta chain is drawn from a study of cytomegalovirus exposure and HLA in healthy donors. Researchers ran the PCR with 60 Vbeta and 13 Jbeta primers. Assay used: immunoSEQ multiplex PCR; TCRdb lists only in-frame clones, some missing. The sample contains 95,000 to 150,000 clones, over 65% of which appear only once. About this clone: Its antigen remains unidentified.

This CDR3 is 15 amino acids long. Germline assignment: CDR1 LGHNA and CDR2 YSLEER. V was trimmed by 0 bases and J by 1 base, leaving 9 bases between them. Study-wide findings and caveats: Productive status was seen about 87% or about 30% of the time for most TCR beta V segments in an earlier analysis.

V and J are TRBV4-3 and TRBJ1-1; TRBD1 might be the D (5 bases). The sequence came from a man aged 40-49 years in good health and CMV-seropositive. The sequencing sample was made of PBMCs. CDR3 nucleotide sequence: TGCGCCAGCAGCCAAGATGGGGCCCCGAACACTGAAGCTTTCTTT. Its translation is CASSQDGAPNTEAFF.